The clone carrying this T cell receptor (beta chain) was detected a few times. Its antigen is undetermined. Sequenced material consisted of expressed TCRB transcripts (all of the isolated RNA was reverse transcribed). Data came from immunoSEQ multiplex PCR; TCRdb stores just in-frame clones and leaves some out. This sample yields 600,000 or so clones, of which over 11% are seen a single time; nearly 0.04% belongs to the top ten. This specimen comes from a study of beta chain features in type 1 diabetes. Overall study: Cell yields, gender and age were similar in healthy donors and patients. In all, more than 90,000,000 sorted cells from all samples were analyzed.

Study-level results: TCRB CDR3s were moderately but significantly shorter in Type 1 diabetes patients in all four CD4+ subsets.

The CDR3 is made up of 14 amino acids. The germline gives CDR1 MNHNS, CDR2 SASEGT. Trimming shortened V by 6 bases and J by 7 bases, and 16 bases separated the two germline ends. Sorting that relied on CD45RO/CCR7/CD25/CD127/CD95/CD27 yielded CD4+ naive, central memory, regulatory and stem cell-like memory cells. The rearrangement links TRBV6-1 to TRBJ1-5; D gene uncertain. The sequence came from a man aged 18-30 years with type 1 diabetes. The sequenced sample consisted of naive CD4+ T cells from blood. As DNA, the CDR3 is TGTGCCAGCAGCCGGAGCCTACTGGACCAGCCCCAGCATTTT. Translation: CASSRSLLDQPQHF.